A selection of T cell receptor beta chains follows, all from one sample in a study of shared clonotypes between healthy human individuals. TCRdb's copy holds only in-frame clones and misses some; the assay was immunoSEQ multiplex PCR. The sample yields about 2 million clones, 85% to 95% seen once. Input material: naive CD4+ T cells sorted from blood. These TCRs come from a man aged 18 to 30 in good health. Each CDR3 is given with its conserved first and last residue. The D gene is left open where the match is weak. The listing skips clone size in some rows; elsewhere it reads once, few, many or a size class.

len: 12; abundance: -; d_gene: -; v_gene: TRBV5-1; j_gene: TRBJ2-3; CDR3aa: CASSPLPDTQYF; CDR3nt: TGCGCCAGCAGCCCCCTTCCTGATACGCAGTATTTT
len: 18; abundance: once; d_gene: -; v_gene: TRBV5-6; j_gene: TRBJ2-1; CDR3aa: CASRSYREHVATYNEQFF; CDR3nt: TGTGCCAGCAGGTCATACAGGGAACACGTAGCGACCTACAATGAGCAGTTCTTC
len: 15; abundance: -; d_gene: -; v_gene: TRBV5-1; j_gene: TRBJ1-4; CDR3aa: CASSSTPRKGEKLFF; CDR3nt: TGCGCCAGCAGCTCAACCCCAAGGAAGGGTGAAAAACTGTTTTTT
len: 14; abundance: -; d_gene: TRBD1; v_gene: TRBV10-1; j_gene: TRBJ1-5; CDR3aa: CASSEGTVTGPQHF; CDR3nt: TGCGCCAGCAGTGAAGGGACAGTCACCGGGCCCCAGCATTTT
len: 15; abundance: once; d_gene: TRBD1; v_gene: TRBV5-4; j_gene: TRBJ2-7; CDR3aa: CASSHNRDRDYEQYF; CDR3nt: TGTGCCAGCAGCCACAACCGGGACAGAGACTACGAGCAGTACTTC
len: 15; abundance: -; d_gene: TRBD2; v_gene: TRBV10-2; j_gene: TRBJ2-5; CDR3aa: CASSGTSVGEETQYF; CDR3nt: TGCGCCAGCAGTGGGACTAGCGTTGGAGAGGAGACCCAGTACTTC
len: 17; abundance: -; d_gene: -; v_gene: TRBV4-1; j_gene: TRBJ1-3; CDR3aa: CASSQGPRGGSGNTIYF; CDR3nt: TGCGCCAGCAGCCAAGGCCCACGGGGGGGCTCTGGAAACACCATATATTTT
len: 13; abundance: -; d_gene: -; v_gene: TRBV7-9; j_gene: TRBJ2-7; CDR3aa: CASSFLGHYEQYF; CDR3nt: TGTGCCAGCAGCTTCTTAGGCCACTACGAGCAGTACTTC
len: 13; abundance: -; d_gene: -; v_gene: TRBV4-1; j_gene: TRBJ1-2; CDR3aa: CASSQQGNYGYTF; CDR3nt: TGCGCCAGCAGCCAACAGGGAAACTATGGCTACACCTTC
len: 13; abundance: -; d_gene: -; v_gene: TRBV6-6; j_gene: TRBJ1-1; CDR3aa: CASSWGMNTEAFF; CDR3nt: TGTGCCAGCAGTTGGGGAATGAACACTGAAGCTTTCTTT
len: 13; abundance: -; d_gene: -; v_gene: TRBV6-1; j_gene: TRBJ2-3; CDR3aa: CASRSYVPNTQYF; CDR3nt: TGTGCCAGCAGATCCTACGTCCCGAATACGCAGTATTTT
len: 16; abundance: -; d_gene: -; v_gene: TRBV4-1; j_gene: TRBJ1-3; CDR3aa: CASSQDYGTSGNTIYF; CDR3nt: TGCGCCAGCAGCCAAGACTACGGCACCTCTGGAAACACCATATATTTT
len: 13; abundance: -; d_gene: -; v_gene: TRBV10-1; j_gene: TRBJ2-7; CDR3aa: CASSGGAIYEQYF; CDR3nt: TGCGCCAGCAGTGGTGGAGCTATCTACGAGCAGTACTTC
len: 11; abundance: -; d_gene: -; v_gene: TRBV7-2; j_gene: TRBJ2-2; CDR3aa: CAGSNTGELFF; CDR3nt: TGTGCGGGAAGTAACACCGGGGAGCTGTTTTTT
len: 13; abundance: once; d_gene: -; v_gene: TRBV5-6; j_gene: TRBJ1-2; CDR3aa: CASSLVWGTGYTF; CDR3nt: TGTGCCAGCAGCTTGGTGTGGGGGACCGGCTACACCTTC
len: 13; abundance: -; d_gene: -; v_gene: TRBV5-1; j_gene: TRBJ1-5; CDR3aa: CASSGGSNQPQHF; CDR3nt: TGCGCCAGCAGCGGGGGGAGCAATCAGCCCCAGCATTTT
len: 14; abundance: -; d_gene: -; v_gene: TRBV10-3; j_gene: TRBJ1-2; CDR3aa: CAIIPANEGDGYTF; CDR3nt: TGTGCCATCATACCGGCCAACGAAGGGGATGGCTACACCTTC
len: 13; abundance: -; d_gene: -; v_gene: TRBV30; j_gene: TRBJ2-5; CDR3aa: CAWSSGFRETQYF; CDR3nt: TGTGCCTGGAGTAGCGGTTTCAGAGAGACCCAGTACTTC
len: 18; abundance: -; d_gene: TRBD1; v_gene: TRBV5-1; j_gene: TRBJ2-7; CDR3aa: CASSTAPGTGERTYEQYF; CDR3nt: TGCGCCAGCAGCACGGCCCCCGGGACAGGGGAAAGAACCTACGAGCAGTACTTC
len: 13; abundance: -; d_gene: -; v_gene: TRBV5-6; j_gene: TRBJ1-2; CDR3aa: CASSFSSDYGYTF; CDR3nt: TGTGCCAGCAGCTTTAGCAGTGACTATGGCTACACCTTC
len: 14; abundance: -; d_gene: -; v_gene: TRBV19; j_gene: TRBJ1-4; CDR3aa: CASKDDRTPEKLFF; CDR3nt: TGTGCCAGTAAAGATGACAGGACCCCCGAAAAACTGTTTTTT
len: 11; abundance: few; d_gene: -; v_gene: TRBV7-9; j_gene: TRBJ2-5; CDR3aa: CASSSGETQYF; CDR3nt: TGTGCCAGCAGTTCGGGGGAGACCCAGTACTTC
len: 14; abundance: -; d_gene: TRBD1; v_gene: TRBV6-6; j_gene: TRBJ1-5; CDR3aa: CASRHPGGYQPQHF; CDR3nt: TGTGCCAGCAGACATCCAGGGGGTTATCAGCCCCAGCATTTT
len: 12; abundance: once; d_gene: -; v_gene: TRBV5-1; j_gene: TRBJ2-1; CDR3aa: CASGGAFNEQFF; CDR3nt: TGCGCCAGCGGGGGGGCCTTCAATGAGCAGTTCTTC
len: 14; abundance: few; d_gene: -; v_gene: TRBV4-1; j_gene: TRBJ2-7; CDR3aa: CASSQDPASYEQYF; CDR3nt: TGCGCCAGCAGCCAAGACCCGGCCTCCTACGAGCAGTACTTC
len: 13; abundance: -; d_gene: -; v_gene: TRBV6-5; j_gene: TRBJ2-5; CDR3aa: CASSFGPQGTQYF; CDR3nt: TGTGCCAGCAGTTTTGGGCCTCAGGGGACCCAGTACTTC
len: 14; abundance: -; d_gene: -; v_gene: TRBV5-1; j_gene: TRBJ2-7; CDR3aa: CASSLVGGAYEQYF; CDR3nt: TGCGCCAGCAGCTTGGTGGGGGGCGCCTACGAGCAGTACTTC
len: 13; abundance: few; d_gene: -; v_gene: TRBV19; j_gene: TRBJ1-1; CDR3aa: CASIGPGNTEAFF; CDR3nt: TGTGCCAGTATTGGCCCGGGGAACACTGAAGCTTTCTTT
len: 15; abundance: -; d_gene: -; v_gene: TRBV9; j_gene: TRBJ1-5; CDR3aa: CASSASGASNQPQHF; CDR3nt: TGTGCCAGCAGCGCATCAGGAGCCAGCAATCAGCCCCAGCATTTT
len: 17; abundance: once; d_gene: TRBD2; v_gene: TRBV15; j_gene: TRBJ2-1; CDR3aa: CATSRFRGGSSYNEQFF; CDR3nt: TGTGCCACCAGCAGATTCCGGGGAGGGAGCTCCTACAATGAGCAGTTCTTC
len: 20; abundance: -; d_gene: -; v_gene: TRBV9; j_gene: TRBJ1-3; CDR3aa: CASSPGQTRGLIRTGNTIYF; CDR3nt: TGTGCCAGCAGCCCTGGACAGACCCGGGGCTTAATACGTACTGGAAACACCATATATTTT
len: 16; abundance: -; d_gene: -; v_gene: TRBV27; j_gene: TRBJ1-6; CDR3aa: CASMGSARIYNSPLHF; CDR3nt: TGTGCCAGCATGGGGTCCGCGCGGATCTATAATTCACCCCTCCACTTT
len: 15; abundance: many; d_gene: -; v_gene: TRBV28; j_gene: TRBJ2-7; CDR3aa: CASSKGPRVSYEQYF; CDR3nt: TGTGCCAGCAGTAAGGGACCGAGAGTGTCCTACGAGCAGTACTTC